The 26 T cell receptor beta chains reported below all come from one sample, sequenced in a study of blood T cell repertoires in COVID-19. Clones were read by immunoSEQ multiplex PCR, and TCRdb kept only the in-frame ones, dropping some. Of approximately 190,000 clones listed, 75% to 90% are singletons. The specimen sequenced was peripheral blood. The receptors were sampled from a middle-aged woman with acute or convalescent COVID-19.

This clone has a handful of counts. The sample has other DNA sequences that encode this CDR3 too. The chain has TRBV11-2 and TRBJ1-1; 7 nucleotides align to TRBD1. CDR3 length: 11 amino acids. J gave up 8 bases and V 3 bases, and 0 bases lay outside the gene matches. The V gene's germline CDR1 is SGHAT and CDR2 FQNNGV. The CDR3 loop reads CASSLGQEAFF. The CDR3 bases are TGTGCCAGCAGCTTGGGACAGGAAGCTTTCTTT.

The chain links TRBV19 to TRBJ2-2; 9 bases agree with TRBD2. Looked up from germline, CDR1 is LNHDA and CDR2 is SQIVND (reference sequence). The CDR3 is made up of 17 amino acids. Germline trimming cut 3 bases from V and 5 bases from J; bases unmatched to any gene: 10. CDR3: CASSIYGGLALTGELFF. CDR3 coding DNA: TGTGCCAGTAGTATTTATGGAGGACTAGCGCTTACCGGGGAGCTGTTTTTT.

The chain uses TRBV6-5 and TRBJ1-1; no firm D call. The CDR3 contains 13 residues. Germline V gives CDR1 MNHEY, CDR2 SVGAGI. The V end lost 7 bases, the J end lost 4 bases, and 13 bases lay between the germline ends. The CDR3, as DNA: TGTGCCAGCACGAATGGCGGGCTCACTGAAGCTTTCTTT. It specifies CASTNGGLTEAFF.

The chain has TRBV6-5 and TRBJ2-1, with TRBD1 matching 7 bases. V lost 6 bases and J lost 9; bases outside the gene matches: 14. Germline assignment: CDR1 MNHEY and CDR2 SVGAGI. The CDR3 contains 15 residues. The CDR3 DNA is TGTGCCAGCAGGCGCCGACAGGGTGGACTCCTTGAGCAGTTCTTC. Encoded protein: CASRRRQGGLLEQFF.

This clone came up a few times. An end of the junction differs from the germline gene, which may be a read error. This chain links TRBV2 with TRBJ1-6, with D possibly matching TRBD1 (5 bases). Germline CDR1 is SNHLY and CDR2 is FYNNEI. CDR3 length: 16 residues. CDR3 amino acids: CASSEHPAGYSSPLHF. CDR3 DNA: TGTGCCAGCAGTGAACACCCAGCAGGGTATAGTTCACCCCTCCACTTT.

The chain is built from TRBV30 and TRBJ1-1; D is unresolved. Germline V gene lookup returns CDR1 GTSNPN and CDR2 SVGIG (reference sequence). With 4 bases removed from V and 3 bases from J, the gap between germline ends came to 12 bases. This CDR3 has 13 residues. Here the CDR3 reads CAWTPGSDTEAFF. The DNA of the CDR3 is TGTGCCTGGACTCCGGGGTCAGACACTGAAGCTTTCTTT.

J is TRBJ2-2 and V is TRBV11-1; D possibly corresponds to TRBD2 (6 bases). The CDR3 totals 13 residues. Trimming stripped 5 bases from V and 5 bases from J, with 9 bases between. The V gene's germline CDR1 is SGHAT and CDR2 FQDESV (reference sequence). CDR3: CASSLGGTGELFF. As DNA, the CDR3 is TGTGCCAGCAGCCTCGGAGGGACCGGGGAGCTGTTTTTT.

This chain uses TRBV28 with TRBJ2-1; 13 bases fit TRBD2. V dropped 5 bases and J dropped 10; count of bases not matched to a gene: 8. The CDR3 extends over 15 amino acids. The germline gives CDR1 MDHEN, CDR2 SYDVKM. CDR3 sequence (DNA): TGTGCCAGCAGTCCGGGGACTAGCGGGGCCCGGGAGCAGTTCTTC. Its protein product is CASSPGTSGAREQFF.

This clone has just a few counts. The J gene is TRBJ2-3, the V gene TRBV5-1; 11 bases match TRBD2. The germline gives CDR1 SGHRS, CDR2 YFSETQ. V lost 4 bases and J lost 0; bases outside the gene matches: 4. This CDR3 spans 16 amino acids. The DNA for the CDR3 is TGCGCCAGCAGCACCGGACTAGCGGGTAGCACAGATACGCAGTATTTT. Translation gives CASSTGLAGSTDTQYF.

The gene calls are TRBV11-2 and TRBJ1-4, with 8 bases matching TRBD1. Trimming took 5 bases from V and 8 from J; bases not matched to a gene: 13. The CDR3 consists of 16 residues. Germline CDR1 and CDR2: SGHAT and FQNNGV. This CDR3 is CASSPLGQGAREKLFF. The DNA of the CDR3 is TGTGCCAGCAGCCCCCTGGGTCAGGGGGCGCGGGAAAAACTGTTTTTT.

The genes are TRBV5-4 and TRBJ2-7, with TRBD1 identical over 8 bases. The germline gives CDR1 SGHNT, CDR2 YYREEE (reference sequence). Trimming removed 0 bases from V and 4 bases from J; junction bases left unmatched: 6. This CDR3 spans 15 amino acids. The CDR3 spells CASSLDPGGTYEQYF. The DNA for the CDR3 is TGTGCCAGCAGCTTGGACCCAGGGGGCACTTACGAGCAGTACTTC.

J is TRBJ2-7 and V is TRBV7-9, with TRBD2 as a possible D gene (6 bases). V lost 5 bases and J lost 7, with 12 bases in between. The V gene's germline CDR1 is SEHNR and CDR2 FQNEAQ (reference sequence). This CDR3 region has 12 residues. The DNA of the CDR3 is TGTGCCAGCAGCGAGAGCGGAGGGGAGCAGTACTTC. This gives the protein CASSESGGEQYF.

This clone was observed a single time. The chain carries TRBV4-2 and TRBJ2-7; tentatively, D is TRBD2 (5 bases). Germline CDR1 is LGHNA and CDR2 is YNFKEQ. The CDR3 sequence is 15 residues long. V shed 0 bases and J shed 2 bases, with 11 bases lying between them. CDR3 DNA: TGTGCCAGCAGCCAAGATCCAACCGGGGCCTACGAGCAGTACTTC. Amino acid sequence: CASSQDPTGAYEQYF.

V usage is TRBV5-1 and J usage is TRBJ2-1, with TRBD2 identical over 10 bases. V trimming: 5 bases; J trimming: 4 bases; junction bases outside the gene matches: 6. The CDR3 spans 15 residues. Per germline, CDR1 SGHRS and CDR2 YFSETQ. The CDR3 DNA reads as TGCGCCAGCAGGGCCGGGACTAGCGCTTACAATGAGCAGTTCTTC. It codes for CASRAGTSAYNEQFF.

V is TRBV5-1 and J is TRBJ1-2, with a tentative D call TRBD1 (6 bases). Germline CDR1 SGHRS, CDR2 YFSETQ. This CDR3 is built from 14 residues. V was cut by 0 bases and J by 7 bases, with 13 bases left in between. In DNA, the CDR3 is TGCGCCAGCAGCTTGGAGACAGGCGGCGGTGGCTACACCTTC. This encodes CASSLETGGGGYTF.

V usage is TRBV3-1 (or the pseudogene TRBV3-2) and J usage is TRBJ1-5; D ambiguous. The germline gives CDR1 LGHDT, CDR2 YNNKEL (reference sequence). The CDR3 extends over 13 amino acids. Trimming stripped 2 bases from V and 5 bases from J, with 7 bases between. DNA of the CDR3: TGTGCCAGCAGCCAACAAGGAGATCAGCCCCAGCATTTT. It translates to CASSQQGDQPQHF.

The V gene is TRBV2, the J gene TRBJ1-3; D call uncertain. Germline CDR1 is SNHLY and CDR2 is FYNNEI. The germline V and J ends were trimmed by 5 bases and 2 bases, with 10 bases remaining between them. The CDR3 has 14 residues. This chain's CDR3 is CASSSVNAGNTIYF. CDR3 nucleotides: TGTGCCAGCAGTTCGGTAAATGCTGGAAACACCATATATTTT.

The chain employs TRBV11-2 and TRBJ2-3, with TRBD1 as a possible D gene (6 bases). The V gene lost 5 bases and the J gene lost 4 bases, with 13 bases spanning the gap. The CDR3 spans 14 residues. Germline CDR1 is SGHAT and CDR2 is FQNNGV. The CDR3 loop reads CASSLQGRADTQYF. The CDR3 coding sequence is TGTGCCAGCAGCCTACAGGGTCGCGCAGATACGCAGTATTTT. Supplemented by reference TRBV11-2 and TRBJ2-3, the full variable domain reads EAGVAQSPRYKIIEKRQSVAFWCNPISGHATLYWYQQILGQGPKLLIQFQNNGVVDDSQLPKDRFSAERLKGVDSTLKIQPAKLEDSAVYLCASSLQGRADTQYFGPGTRLTVL.

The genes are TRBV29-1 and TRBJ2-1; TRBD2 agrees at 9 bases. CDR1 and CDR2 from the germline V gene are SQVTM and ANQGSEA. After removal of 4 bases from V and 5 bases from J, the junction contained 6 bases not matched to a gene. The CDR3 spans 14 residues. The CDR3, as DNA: TGCAGCGTTGTATCCCTAGCGGGAAACAATGAGCAGTTCTTC. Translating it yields CSVVSLAGNNEQFF.

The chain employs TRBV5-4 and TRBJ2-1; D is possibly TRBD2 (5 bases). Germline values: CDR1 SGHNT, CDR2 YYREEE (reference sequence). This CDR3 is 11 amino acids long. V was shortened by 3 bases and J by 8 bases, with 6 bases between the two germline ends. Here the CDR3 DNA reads TGTGCCAGCAGCTGGAGGTATGAGCAGTTCTTC. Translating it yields CASSWRYEQFF.

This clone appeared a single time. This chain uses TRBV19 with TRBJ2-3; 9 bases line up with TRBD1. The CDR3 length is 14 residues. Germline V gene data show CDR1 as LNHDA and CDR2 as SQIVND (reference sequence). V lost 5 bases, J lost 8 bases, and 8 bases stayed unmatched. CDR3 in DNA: TGTGCCAGTAGTTTAGGACAGGGGTCGAGTACGCAGTATTTT. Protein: CASSLGQGSSTQYF. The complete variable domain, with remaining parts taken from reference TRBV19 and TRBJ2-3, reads DGGITQSPKYLFRKEGQNVTLSCEQNLNHDAMYWYRQDPGQGLRLIYYSQIVNDFQKGDIAEGYSVSREKKESFPLTVTSAQKNPTAFYLCASSLGQGSSTQYFGPGTRLTVL.

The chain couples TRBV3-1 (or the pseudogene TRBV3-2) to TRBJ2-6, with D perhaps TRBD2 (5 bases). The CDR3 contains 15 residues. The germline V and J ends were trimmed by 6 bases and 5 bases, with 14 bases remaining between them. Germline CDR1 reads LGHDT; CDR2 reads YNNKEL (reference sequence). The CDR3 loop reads CASSPWRGWANVLTF. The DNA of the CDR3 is TGTGCCAGCAGTCCCTGGCGAGGGTGGGCCAACGTCCTGACTTTC.

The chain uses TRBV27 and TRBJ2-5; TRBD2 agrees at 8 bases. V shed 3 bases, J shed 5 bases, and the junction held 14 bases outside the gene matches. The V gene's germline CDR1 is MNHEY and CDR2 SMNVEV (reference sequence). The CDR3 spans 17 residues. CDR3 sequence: CASSFSPGLGVQETQYF. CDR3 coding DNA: TGTGCCAGCAGTTTTTCTCCGGGACTAGGGGTGCAGGAGACCCAGTACTTC.

CDR3 protein: CASSPLPRQTFGEKLFF. DNA for the CDR3: TGTGCCAGCAGCCCCCTGCCGAGACAGACATTTGGTGAAAAACTGTTTTTT. The chain is built from TRBV16 and TRBJ1-4; maybe TRBD1 (5 bases). Germline values: CDR1 KGHSY, CDR2 FQNENV. The CDR3 sequence is 17 residues long. V dropped 4 bases and J dropped 7 bases, with 22 bases sitting between them.

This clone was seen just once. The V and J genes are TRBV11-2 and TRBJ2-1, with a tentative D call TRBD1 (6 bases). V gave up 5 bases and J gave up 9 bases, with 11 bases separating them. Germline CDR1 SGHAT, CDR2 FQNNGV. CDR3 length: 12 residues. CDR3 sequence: CASSRTGFEQFF. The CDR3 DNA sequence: TGTGCCAGCAGCCGTACAGGGTTTGAGCAGTTCTTC.

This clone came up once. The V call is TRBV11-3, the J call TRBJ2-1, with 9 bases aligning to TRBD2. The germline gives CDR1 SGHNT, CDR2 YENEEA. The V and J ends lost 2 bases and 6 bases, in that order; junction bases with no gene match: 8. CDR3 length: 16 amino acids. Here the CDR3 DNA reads TGTGCCAGCAGCTTAAGGGGTAGCGGGGGAGGCAATGAGCAGTTCTTC. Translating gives CASSLRGSGGGNEQFF.